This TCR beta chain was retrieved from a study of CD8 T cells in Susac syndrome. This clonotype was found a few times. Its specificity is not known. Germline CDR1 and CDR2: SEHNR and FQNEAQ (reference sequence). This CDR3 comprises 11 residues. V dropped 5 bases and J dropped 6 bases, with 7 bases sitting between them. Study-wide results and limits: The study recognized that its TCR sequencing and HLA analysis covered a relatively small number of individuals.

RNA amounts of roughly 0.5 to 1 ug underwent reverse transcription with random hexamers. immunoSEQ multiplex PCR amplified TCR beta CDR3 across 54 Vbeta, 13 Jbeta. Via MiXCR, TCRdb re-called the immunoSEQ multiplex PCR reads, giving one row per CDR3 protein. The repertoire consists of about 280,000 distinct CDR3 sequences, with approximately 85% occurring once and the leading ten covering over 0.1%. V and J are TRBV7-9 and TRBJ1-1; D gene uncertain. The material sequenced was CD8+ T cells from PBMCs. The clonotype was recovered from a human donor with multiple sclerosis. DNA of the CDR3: TGTGCCAGCAGCCTCCCCCCTGAAGCTTTCTTT. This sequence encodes CASSLPPEAFF.